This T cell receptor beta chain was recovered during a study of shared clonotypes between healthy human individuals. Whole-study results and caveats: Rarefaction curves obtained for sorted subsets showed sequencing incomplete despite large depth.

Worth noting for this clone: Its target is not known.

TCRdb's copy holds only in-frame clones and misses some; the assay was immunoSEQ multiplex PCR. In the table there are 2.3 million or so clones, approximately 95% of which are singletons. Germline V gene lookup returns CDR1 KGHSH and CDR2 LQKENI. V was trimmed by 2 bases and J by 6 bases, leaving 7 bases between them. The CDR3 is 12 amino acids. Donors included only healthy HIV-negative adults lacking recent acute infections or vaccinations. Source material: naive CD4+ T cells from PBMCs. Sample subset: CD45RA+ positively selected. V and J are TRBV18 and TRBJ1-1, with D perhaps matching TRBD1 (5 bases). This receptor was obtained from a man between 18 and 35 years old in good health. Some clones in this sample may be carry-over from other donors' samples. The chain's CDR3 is CASSPMGAEAFF. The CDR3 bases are TGTGCCAGCTCACCAATGGGGGCTGAAGCTTTCTTT.